The clone carrying this T cell receptor (beta chain) was counted a single time. The ends were cut back, 7 bases at V and 5 bases at J, with 14 bases in the middle. The CDR3 sequence is 13 residues long. CDR1 is LNHDA and CDR2 is SQIVND in the germline V gene (reference sequence). These data belong to a study of blood T cell repertoires in COVID-19. Original processing notes: Amplification with reference gene primers provided the estimates of nucleated cell counts. Generated by immunoSEQ multiplex PCR, the TCRdb table keeps only in-frame clones and is missing some. V and J calls and clone size are as listed in that table; D and trimming were resolved from the DNA. The repertoire includes around 69,000 clones, 75% to 85% of them detected once, and 23% sits in the top ten.

The chain links TRBV19 to TRBJ1-2; D gene unclear. The source of this sequence is a man in his fifties with acute or convalescent COVID-19. Sequenced sample: peripheral blood. DNA of the CDR3: TGTGCCAGTAACCTCGGGAGCTATTATGGCTACACCTTC. This sequence encodes CASNLGSYYGYTF.